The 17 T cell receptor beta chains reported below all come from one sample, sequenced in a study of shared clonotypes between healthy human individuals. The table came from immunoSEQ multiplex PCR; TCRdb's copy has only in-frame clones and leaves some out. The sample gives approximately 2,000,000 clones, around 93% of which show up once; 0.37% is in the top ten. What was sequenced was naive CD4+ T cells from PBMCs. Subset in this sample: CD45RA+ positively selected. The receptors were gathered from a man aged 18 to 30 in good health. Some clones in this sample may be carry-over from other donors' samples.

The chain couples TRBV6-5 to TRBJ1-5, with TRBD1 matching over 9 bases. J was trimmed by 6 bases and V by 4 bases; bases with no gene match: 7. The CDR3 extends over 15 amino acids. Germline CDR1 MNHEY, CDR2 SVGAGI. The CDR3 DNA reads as TGTGCCAGCAGTTCCGCTGACAGGGGGAGTCAGCCCCAGCATTTT. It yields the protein CASSSADRGSQPQHF.

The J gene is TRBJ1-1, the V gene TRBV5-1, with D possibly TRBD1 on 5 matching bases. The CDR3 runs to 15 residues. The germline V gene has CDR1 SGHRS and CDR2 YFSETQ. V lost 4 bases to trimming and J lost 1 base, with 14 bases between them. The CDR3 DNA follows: TGCGCCAGCAGCGGGGGTGGGCGCGGGAACACTGAAGCTTTCTTT. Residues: CASSGGGRGNTEAFF. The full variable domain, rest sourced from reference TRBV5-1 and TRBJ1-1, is KAGVTQTPRYLIKTRGQQVTLSCSPISGHRSVSWYQQTPGQGLQFLFEYFSETQRNKGNFPGRFSGRQFSNSRSEMNVSTLELGDSALYLCASSGGGRGNTEAFFGQGTRLTVV.

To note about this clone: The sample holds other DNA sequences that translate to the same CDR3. CDR3 nucleotides: TGTGCCAGCTCACCGCAGGGGGGACTTTACAATGAGCAGTTCTTC. Encoded protein: CASSPQGGLYNEQFF. J is TRBJ2-1 and V is TRBV18, with a possible D match to TRBD1 (7 bases). Germline V gives CDR1 KGHSH, CDR2 LQKENI. The CDR3 contains 15 residues. Trimming cost V 3 bases and J 4 bases, with 13 bases left between them.

The CDR3 DNA reads TGTGCCAGCAGCTTGGGCCCGCAGGGCTTCGGGGAGACCCAGTACTTC. Amino acid sequence: CASSLGPQGFGETQYF. This chain joins TRBV5-5 and TRBJ2-5; weak D call: TRBD1 (5 bases). CDR3 size: 16 residues. The V and J ends lost 0 bases and 5 bases respectively, with 17 bases between them. Germline-derived CDR1 and CDR2 are SGHKS and YYEKEE (reference sequence).

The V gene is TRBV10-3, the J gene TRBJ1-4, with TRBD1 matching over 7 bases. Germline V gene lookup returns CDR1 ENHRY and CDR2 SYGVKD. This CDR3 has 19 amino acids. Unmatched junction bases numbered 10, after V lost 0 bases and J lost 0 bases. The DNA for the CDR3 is TGTGCCATCAGTGAGTCGAGGGGGCGCGGTCTTGCAACTAATGAAAAACTGTTTTTT. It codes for CAISESRGRGLATNEKLFF.

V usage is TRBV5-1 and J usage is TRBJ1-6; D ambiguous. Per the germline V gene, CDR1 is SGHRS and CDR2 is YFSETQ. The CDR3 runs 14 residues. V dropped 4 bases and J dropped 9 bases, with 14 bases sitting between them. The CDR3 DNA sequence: TGCGCCAGCAGCACCGCCCTTGGGCGTTCACCCCTCCACTTT. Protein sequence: CASSTALGRSPLHF.

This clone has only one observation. Here the CDR3 reads CASSLGQSWEQYF. CDR3 bases: TGCGCCAGCAGCCTGGGACAGTCGTGGGAGCAGTACTTC. The J gene is TRBJ2-7, the V gene TRBV5-1; 7 nucleotides align to TRBD1. This CDR3 region has 13 residues. Germline CDR1 SGHRS, CDR2 YFSETQ. Trimming took 4 bases from V and 7 from J; bases not matched to a gene: 8.

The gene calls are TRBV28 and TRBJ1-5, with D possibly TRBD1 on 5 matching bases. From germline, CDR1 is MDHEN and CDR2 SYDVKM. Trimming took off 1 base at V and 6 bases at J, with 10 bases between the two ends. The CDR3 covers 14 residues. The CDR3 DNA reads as TGTGCCAGCAGTTTATCGGGCAGGGCTCAGCCCCAGCATTTT. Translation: CASSLSGRAQPQHF.

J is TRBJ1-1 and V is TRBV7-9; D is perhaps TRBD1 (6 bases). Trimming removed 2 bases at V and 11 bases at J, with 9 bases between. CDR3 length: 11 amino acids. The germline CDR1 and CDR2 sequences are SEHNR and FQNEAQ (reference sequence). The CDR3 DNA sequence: TGTGCCAGCAGCTTAAGCCAGGGGGCTTTCTTT. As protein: CASSLSQGAFF. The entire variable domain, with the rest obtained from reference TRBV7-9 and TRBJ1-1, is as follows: DTGVSQNPRHKITKRGQNVTFRCDPISEHNRLYWYRQTLGQGPEFLTYFQNEAQLEKSRLLSDRFSAERPKGSFSTLEIQRTEQGDSAMYLCASSLSQGAFFGQGTRLTVV.

The CDR3 reads CASGGLPNTGELFF. CDR3 DNA: TGTGCCAGCGGGGGACTGCCGAACACCGGGGAGCTGTTTTTT. V is TRBV28 and J is TRBJ2-2; tentatively, D is TRBD2 (6 bases). Germline lookup yields CDR1 MDHEN and CDR2 SYDVKM. Trimming removed 8 bases from V and 0 bases from J, with 10 bases in between. The CDR3 extends over 14 amino acids.

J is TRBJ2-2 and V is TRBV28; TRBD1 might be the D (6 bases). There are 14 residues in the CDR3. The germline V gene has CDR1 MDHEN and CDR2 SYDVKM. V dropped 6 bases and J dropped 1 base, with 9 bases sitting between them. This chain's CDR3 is CASRTQGNTGELFF. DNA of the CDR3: TGTGCCAGCAGAACACAGGGGAACACCGGGGAGCTGTTTTTT.

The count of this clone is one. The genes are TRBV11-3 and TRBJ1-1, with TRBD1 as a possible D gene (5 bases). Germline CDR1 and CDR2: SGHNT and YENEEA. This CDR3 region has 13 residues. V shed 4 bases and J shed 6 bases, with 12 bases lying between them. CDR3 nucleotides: TGTGCCAGCAGCTCCGGGGGGTACGCTGAAGCTTTCTTT. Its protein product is CASSSGGYAEAFF.

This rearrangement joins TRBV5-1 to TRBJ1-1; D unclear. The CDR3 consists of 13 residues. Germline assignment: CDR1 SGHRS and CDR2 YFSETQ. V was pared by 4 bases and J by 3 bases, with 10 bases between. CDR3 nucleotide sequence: TGCGCCAGCAGCGATACATATTACACTGAAGCTTTCTTT. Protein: CASSDTYYTEAFF.

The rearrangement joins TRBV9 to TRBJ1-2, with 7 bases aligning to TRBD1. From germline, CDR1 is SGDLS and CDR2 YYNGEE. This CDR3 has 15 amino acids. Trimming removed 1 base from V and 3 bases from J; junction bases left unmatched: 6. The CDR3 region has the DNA TGTGCCAGCAGCGTACTAGGGGACAGCTACTATGGCTACACCTTC. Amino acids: CASSVLGDSYYGYTF.

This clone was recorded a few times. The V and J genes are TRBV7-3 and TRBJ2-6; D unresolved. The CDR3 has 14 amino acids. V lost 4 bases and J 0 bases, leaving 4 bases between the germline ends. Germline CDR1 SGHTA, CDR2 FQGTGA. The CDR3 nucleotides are TGTGCCAGCAGCTCAGACTCTGGGGCCAACGTCCTGACTTTC. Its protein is CASSSDSGANVLTF.

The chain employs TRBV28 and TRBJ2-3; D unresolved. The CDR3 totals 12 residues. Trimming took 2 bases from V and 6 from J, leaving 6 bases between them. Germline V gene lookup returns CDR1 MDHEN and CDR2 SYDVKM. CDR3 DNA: TGTGCCAGCAGTTTAACAGAGGATACGCAGTATTTT. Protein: CASSLTEDTQYF.

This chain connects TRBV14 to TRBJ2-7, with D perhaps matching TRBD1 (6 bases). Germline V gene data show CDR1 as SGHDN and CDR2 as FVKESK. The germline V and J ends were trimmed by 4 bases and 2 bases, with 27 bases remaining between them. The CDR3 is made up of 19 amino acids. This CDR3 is CASSLTRDWVRGPTYEQYF. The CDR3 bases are TGTGCCAGCAGCCTAACTAGAGATTGGGTCAGGGGTCCTACCTACGAGCAGTACTTC. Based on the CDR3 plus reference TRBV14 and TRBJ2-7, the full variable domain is EAGVTQFPSHSVIEKGQTVTLRCDPISGHDNLYWYRRVMGKEIKFLLHFVKESKQDESGMPNNRFLAERTGGTYSTLKVQPAELEDSGVYFCASSLTRDWVRGPTYEQYFGPGTRLTVT.